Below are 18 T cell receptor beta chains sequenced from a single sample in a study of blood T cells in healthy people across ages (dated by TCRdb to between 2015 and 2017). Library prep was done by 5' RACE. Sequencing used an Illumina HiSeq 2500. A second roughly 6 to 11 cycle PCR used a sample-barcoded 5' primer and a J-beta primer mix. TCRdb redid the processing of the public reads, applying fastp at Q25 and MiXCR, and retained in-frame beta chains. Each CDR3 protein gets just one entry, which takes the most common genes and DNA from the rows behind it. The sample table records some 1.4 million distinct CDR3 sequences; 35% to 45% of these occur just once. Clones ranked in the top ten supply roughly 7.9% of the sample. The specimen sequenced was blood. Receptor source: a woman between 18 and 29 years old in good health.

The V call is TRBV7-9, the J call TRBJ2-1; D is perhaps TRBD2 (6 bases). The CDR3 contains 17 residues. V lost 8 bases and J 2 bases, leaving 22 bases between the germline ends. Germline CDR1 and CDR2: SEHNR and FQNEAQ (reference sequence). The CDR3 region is CASFDLPSGLAYNEQFF. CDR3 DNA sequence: TGTGCCAGCTTCGACCTCCCCAGCGGGCTGGCCTACAATGAGCAGTTCTTC.

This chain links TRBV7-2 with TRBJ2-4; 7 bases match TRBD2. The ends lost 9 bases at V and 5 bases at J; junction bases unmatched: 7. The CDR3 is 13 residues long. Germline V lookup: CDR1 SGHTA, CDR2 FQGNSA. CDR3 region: CASSRSGENIQYF. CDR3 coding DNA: TGTGCCAGTAGCCGAAGCGGGGAAAACATTCAGTACTTC.

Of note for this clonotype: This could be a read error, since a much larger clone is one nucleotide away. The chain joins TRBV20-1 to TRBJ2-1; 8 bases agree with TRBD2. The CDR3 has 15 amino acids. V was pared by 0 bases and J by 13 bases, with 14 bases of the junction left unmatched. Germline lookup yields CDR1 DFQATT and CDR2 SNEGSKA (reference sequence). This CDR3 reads CSARDTSGSSKTQFF. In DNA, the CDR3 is TGCAGTGCTAGAGATACGAGCGGGAGTTCAAAGACCCAGTTCTTC.

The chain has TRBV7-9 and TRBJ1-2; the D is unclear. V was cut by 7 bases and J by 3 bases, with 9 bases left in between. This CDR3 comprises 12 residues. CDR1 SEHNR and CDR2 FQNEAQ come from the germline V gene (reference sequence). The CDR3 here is CASTSQDYGYTF. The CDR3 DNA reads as TGTGCCAGCACCTCCCAGGACTATGGCTACACCTTC.

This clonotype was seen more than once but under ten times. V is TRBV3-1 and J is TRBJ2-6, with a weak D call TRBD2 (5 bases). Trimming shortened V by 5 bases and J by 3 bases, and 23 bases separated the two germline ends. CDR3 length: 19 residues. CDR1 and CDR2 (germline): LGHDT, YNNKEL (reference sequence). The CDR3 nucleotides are TGTGCCAGCAGCTGGCGATTGGACGTACGGGATTTTGGGGCCAACGTCCTGACTTTC. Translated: CASSWRLDVRDFGANVLTF. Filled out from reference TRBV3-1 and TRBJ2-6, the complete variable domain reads DTAVSQTPKYLVTQMGNDKSIKCEQNLGHDTMYWYKQDSKKFLKIMFSYNNKELIINETVPNRFSPKSPDKAHLNLHINSLELGDSAVYFCASSWRLDVRDFGANVLTFGAGSRLTVL.

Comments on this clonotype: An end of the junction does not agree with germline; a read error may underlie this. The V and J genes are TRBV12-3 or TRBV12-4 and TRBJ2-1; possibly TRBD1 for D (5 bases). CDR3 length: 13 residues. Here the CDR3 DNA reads TGTGCCAGCAGTTTAAGGGGAAGGAATGTGCAGTTCTTC. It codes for CASSLRGRNVQFF.

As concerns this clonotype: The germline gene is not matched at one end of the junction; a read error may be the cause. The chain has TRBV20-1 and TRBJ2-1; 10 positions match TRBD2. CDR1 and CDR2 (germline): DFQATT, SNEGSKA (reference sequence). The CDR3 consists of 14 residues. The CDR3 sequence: CGARAGTSALEQFF. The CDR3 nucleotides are TGCGGTGCTAGGGCAGGGACTAGCGCCCTTGAGCAGTTCTTC.

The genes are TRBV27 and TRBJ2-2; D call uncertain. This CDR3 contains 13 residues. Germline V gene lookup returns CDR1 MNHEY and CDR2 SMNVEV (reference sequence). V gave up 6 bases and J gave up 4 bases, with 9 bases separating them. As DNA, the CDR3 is TGTGCCAGCAGGCTCAGAATCACCGGGGAGCTGTTTTTT. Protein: CASRLRITGELFF.

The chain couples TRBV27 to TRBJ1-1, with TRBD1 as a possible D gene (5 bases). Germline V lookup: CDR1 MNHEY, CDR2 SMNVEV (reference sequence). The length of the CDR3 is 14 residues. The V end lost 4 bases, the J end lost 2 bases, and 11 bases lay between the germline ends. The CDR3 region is CASSWVGQNTEAFF. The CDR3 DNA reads TGTGCCAGCAGTTGGGTGGGGCAAAACACTGAAGCTTTCTTT.

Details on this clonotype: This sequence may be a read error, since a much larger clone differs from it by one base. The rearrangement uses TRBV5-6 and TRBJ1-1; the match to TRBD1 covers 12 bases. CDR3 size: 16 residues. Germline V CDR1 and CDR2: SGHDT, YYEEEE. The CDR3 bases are TGTCCCAGCAGCTGGGGACCGGGACAGGGGGCCACTGAAGCTTTCTTT. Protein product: CPSSWGPGQGATEAFF.

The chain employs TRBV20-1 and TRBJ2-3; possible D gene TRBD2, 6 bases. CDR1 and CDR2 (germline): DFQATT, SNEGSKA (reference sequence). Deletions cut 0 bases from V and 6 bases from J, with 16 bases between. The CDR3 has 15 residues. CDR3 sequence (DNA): TGCAGTGCTAGAGATCGCATAGCGGCCCCGGATACGCAGTATTTT. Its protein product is CSARDRIAAPDTQYF.

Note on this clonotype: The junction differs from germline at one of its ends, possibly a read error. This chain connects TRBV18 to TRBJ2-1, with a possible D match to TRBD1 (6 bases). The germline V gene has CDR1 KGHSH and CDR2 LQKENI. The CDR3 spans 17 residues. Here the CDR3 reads CASSPPAGAGSYNEQFF. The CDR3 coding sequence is TGTGCCAGCTCACCACCGGCAGGGGCCGGATCTTACAATGAGCAGTTTTTC.

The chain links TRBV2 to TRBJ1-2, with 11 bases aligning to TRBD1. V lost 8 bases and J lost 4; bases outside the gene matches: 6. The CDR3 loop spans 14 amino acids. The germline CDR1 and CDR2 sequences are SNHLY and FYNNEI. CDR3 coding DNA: TGTGCCAGCGGGTCCGGGACAGGGGGCTATGGCTACACCTTC. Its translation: CASGSGTGGYGYTF.

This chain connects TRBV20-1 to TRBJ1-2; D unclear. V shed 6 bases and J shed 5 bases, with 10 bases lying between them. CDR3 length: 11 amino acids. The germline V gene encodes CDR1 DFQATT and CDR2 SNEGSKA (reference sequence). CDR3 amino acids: CSATDDYGYTF. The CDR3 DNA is TGCAGTGCAACTGACGATTATGGCTACACCTTC.

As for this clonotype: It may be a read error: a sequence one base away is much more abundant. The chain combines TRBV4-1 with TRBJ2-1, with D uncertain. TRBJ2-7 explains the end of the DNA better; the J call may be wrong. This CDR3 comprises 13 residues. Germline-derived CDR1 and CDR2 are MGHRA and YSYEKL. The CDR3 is CASGQEESYEQYF. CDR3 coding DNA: TGCGCCAGCGGCCAAGAGGAAAGCTACGAGCAGTACTTC.

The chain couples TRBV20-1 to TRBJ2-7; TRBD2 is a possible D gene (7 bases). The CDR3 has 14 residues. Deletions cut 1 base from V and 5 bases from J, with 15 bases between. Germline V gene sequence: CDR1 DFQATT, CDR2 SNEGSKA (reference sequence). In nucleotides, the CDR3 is TGCAGTGCTAGAGTGGGGGGGGCCGAAGACGAGCAGTACTTC. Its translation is CSARVGGAEDEQYF.

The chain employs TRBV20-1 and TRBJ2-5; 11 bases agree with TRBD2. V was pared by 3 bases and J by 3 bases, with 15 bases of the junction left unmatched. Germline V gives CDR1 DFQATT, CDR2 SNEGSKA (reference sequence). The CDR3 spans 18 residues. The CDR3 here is CSARIELAGGPGEETQYF. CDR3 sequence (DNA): TGCAGTGCTAGGATAGAGTTAGCGGGAGGGCCGGGTGAAGAGACCCAGTACTTC.

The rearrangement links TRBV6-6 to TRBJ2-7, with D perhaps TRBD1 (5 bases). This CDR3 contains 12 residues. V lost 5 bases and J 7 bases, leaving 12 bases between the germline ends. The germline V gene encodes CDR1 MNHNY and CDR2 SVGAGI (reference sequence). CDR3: CASSPKGREQYF. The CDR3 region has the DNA TGTGCCAGCAGTCCGAAGGGGCGAGAGCAGTACTTC.